This paragraph covers one T cell receptor beta chain sequence. Its target is unknown. These data belong to a study of cytomegalovirus exposure and HLA in healthy donors. Study details: Among the roughly 370 genotyped donors, less than 85% were placed in the Caucasian-associated ancestry cluster. Study-level results: Later work showed greater clonal expansion in HLA-associated TCR beta chains than in equally common others.

This PCR relied on a set of 60 Vbeta primers and 13 Jbeta primers. Libraries were prepared by immunoSEQ multiplex PCR; TCRdb keeps only in-frame clonotypes and omits some of them. The sample lists some 190,000 clones, more than 75% occurring once. Germline V gene lookup returns CDR1 SGHNT and CDR2 YYREEE (reference sequence). There are 15 residues in the CDR3. After removal of 6 bases from V and 5 bases from J, the junction contained 7 bases not matched to a gene. Material: PBMCs. This chain uses TRBV5-4 with TRBJ2-5; TRBD2 matches at 13 bases. The source is a woman aged 25 to 45 in good health and CMV-seropositive. CDR3 DNA sequence: TGTGCCAGCACCCTACTAGCGGGGGGGGTTGAGACCCAGTACTTC. Amino acid sequence: CASTLLAGGVETQYF.